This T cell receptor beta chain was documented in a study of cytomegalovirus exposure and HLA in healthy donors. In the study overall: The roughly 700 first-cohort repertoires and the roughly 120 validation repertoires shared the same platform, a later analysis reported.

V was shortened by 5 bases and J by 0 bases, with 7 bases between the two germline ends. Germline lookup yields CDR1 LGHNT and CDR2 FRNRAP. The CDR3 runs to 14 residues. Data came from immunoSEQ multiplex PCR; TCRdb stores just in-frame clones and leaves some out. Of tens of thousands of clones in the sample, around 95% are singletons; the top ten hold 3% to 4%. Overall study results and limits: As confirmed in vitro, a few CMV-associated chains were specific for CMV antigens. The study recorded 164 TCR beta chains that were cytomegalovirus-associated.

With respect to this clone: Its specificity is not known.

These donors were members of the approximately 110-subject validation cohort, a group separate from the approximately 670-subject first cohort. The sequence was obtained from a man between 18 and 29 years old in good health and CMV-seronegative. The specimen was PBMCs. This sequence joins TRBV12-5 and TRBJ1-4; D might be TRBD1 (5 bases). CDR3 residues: CASGEQATNEKLFF. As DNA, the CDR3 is TGTGCTAGTGGTGAACAGGCAACTAATGAAAAACTGTTTTTT. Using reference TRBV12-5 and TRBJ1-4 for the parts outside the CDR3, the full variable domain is DARVTQTPRHKVTEMGQEVTMRCQPILGHNTVFWYRQTMMQGLELLAYFRNRAPLDDSGMPKDRFSAEMPDATLATLKIQPSEPRDSAVYFCASGEQATNEKLFFGSGTQLSVL.